This T cell receptor (beta chain) was sequenced in a study of shared clonotypes between healthy human individuals. V lost 6 bases and J lost 3, with 17 bases in between. The CDR3 is 16 amino acids. CDR1 is SNHLY and CDR2 is FYNNEI in the germline V gene. Adults of Caucasian background living in Nashville, Tennessee made up all donors. Details on this clone: The antigen remains unidentified.

Repertoires were generated with immunoSEQ multiplex PCR, while TCRdb's copy carries only in-frame clones and drops some. The sample comprises 2.3 million or so clones, 85% to 95% of which are singletons, and 0.39% rests with the top ten. Study-wide results and caveats: Clonotypes that were shared across four donors made up roughly 5% of naive CD4 clonotypes. When compared with the clonotypes that were shared by all four sorted-subset donors, the non-shared clonotypes turned out to have lower generation probabilities.

The sequenced sample was naive CD4+ T cells from PBMCs. Subset indicated: CD45RA+ positively selected. The gene calls are TRBV2 and TRBJ1-4; possible D gene TRBD1, 6 bases. The receptor was derived from a man aged 18-30 years in good health. Some clones in this sample may be carry-over from other donors' samples. CDR3 protein: CASRPSGGRANEKLFF. The CDR3 bases are TGTGCCAGCAGACCAAGTGGGGGGCGGGCTAATGAAAAACTGTTTTTT.